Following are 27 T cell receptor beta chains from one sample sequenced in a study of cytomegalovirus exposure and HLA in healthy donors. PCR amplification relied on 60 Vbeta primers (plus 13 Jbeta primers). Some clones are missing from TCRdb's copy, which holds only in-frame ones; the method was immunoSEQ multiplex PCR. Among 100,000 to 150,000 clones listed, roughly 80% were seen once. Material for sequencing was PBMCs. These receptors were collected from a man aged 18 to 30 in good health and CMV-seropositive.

CDR3 amino acids: CASSLGEGTVNTEAFF. DNA of the CDR3: TGTGCCAGCAGCCTCGGGGAGGGCACGGTGAACACTGAAGCTTTCTTT. This chain links TRBV9 with TRBJ1-1, with D unclear. Trimming removed 4 bases at V and 0 bases at J, with 16 bases between. This CDR3 has 16 amino acids. Per germline, CDR1 SGDLS and CDR2 YYNGEE.

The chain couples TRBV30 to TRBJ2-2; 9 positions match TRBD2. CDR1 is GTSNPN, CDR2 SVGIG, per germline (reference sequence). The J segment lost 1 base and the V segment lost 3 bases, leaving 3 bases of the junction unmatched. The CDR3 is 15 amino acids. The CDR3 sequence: CAWRRTSVNTGELFF. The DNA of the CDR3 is TGTGCCTGGAGGAGGACTAGCGTGAACACCGGGGAGCTGTTTTTT.

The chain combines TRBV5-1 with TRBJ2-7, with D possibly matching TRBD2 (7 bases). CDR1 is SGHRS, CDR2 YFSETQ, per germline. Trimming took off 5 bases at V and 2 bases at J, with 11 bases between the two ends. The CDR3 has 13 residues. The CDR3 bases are TGCGCCAGCAGTTCGGGGGGCCCCTACGAGCAGTACTTC. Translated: CASSSGGPYEQYF.

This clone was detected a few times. CDR3 sequence: CASSTAGDLYNEQFF. The DNA for the CDR3 is TGTGCCAGTAGTACAGCGGGAGATCTCTACAATGAGCAGTTCTTC. The gene calls are TRBV19 and TRBJ2-1; TRBD2 aligns across 8 bases. This CDR3 spans 15 amino acids. The germline V gene has CDR1 LNHDA and CDR2 SQIVND (reference sequence). After removal of 4 bases from V and 3 bases from J, the junction contained 5 bases not matched to a gene.

The CDR3 coding sequence is TGTGCCAGCTCACCACTCGCAGGGCCCACCTACAATGAGCAGTTCTTC. Protein product: CASSPLAGPTYNEQFF. This sequence joins TRBV18 and TRBJ2-1; perhaps TRBD1 as D (5 bases). The CDR3 spans 16 residues. Between the trimmed V and J ends, which lost 1 base and 2 bases, there was a span of 12 bases. The germline V gene encodes CDR1 KGHSH and CDR2 LQKENI.

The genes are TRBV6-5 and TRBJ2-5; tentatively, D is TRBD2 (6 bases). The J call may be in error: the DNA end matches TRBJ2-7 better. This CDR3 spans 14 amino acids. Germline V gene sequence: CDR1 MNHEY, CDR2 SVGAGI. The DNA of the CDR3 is TGTGCTACCTCCCGTCTAGCGTTCTCCTACGAGCAGTACTTC. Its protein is CATSRLAFSYEQYF.

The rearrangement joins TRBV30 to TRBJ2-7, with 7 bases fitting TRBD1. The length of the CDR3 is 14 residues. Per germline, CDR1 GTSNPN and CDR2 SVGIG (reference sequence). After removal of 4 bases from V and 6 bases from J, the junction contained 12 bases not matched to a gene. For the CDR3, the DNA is TGTGCCTGGATGGAATCGGGACAGCCCCGCGAGCAGTACTTC. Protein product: CAWMESGQPREQYF.

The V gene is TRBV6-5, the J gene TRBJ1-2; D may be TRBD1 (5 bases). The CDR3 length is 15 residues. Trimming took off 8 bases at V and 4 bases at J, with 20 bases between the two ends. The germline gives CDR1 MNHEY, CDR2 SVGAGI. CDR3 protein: CASASGGYGIYGYTF. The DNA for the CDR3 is TGTGCCAGCGCGTCCGGGGGTTACGGTATCTATGGCTACACCTTC.

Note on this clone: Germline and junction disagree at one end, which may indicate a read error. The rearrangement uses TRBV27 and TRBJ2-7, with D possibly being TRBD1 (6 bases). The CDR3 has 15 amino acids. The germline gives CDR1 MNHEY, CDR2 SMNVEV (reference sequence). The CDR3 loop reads CASSPRTAKIYGQYF. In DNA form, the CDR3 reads TGTGCCAGCAGCCCAAGGACAGCAAAGATATACGGGCAGTACTTC.

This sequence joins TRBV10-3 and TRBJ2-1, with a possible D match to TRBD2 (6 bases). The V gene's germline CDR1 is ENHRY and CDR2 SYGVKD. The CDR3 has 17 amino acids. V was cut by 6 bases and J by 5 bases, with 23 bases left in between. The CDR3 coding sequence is TGTGCCATCAGCAGACTTCTAGCGTCTACCGAGAACAATGAGCAGTTCTTC. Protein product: CAISRLLASTENNEQFF.

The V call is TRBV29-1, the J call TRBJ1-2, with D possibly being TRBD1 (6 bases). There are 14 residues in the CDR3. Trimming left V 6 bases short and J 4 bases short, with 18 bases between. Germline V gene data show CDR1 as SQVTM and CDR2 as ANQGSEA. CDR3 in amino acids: CSVPTDSYFYGYTF. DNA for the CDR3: TGCAGCGTCCCCACGGACAGTTACTTCTATGGCTACACCTTC.

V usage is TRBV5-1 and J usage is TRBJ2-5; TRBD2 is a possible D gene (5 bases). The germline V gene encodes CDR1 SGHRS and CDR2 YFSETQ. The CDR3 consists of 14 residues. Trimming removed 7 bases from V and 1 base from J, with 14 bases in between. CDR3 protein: CASCPGNGQETQYF. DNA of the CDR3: TGCGCCAGCTGCCCGGGGAATGGCCAAGAGACCCAGTACTTC.

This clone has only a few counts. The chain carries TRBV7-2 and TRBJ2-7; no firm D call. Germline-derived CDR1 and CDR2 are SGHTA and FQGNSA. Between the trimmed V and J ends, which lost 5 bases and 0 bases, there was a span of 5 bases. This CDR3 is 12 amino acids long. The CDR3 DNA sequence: TGTGCCAGCAGCCCCAGCTCCTACGAGCAGTACTTC. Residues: CASSPSSYEQYF.

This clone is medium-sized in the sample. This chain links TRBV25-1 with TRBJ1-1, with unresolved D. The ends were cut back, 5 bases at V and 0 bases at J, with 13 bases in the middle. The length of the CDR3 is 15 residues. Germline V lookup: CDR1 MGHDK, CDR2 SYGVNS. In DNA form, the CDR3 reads TGTGCCAGCAGTCCACGGACGGGGATGAACACTGAAGCTTTCTTT. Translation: CASSPRTGMNTEAFF.

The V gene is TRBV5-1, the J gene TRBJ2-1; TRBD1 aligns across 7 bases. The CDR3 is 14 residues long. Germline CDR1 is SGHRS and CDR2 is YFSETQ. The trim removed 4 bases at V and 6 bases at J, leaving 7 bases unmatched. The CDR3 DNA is TGCGCCAGCAGCCTGGGGGACAGCTCCAATGAGCAGTTCTTC. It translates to CASSLGDSSNEQFF.

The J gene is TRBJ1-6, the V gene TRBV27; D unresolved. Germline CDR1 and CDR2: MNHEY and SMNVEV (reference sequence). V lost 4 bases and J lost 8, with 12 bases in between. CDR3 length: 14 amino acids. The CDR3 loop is CASSSRREDSPLHF. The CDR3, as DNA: TGTGCCAGCAGTTCTCGGCGGGAAGATTCACCCCTCCACTTT.

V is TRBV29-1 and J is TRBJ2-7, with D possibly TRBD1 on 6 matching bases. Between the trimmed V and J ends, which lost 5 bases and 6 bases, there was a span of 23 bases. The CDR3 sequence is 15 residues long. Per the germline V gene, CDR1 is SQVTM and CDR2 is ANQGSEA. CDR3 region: CSVSGITGNQLEQYF. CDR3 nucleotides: TGCAGCGTTTCCGGGATCACAGGGAATCAACTCGAGCAGTACTTC.

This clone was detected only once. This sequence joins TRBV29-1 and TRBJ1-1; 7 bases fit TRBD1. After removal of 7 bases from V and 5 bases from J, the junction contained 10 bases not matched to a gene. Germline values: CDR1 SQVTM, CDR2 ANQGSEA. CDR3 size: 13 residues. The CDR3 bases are TGCAGCGAAATTCCTTTACAGGGGACTGAAGCTTTCTTT. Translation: CSEIPLQGTEAFF.

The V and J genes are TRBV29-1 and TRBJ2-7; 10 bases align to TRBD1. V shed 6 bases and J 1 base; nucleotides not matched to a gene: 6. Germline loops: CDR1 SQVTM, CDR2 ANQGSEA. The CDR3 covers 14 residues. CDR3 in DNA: TGCAGCGTGAGACAGGGGGCAGTATCCTACGAGCAGTACTTC. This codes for CSVRQGAVSYEQYF.

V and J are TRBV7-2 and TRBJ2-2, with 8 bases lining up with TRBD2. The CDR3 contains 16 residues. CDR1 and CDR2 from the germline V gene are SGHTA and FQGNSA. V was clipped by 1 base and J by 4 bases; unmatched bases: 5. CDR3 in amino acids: CASSLDRGGSTGELFF. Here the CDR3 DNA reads TGTGCCAGCAGCTTAGACCGGGGGGGCTCCACCGGGGAGCTGTTTTTT. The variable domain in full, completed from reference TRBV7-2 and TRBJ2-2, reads GAGVSQSPSNKVTEKGKDVELRCDPISGHTALYWYRQSLGQGLEFLIYFQGNSAPDKSGLPSDRFSAERTGGSVSTLTIQRTQQEDSAVYLCASSLDRGGSTGELFFGEGSRLTVL.

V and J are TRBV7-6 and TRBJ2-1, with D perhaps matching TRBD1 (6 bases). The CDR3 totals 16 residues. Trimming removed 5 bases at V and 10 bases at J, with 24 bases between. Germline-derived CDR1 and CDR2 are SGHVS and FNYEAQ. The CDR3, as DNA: TGTGCCAGCAGCGGTCCCCAGGGGCGCCTTTATTCCGAGCAGTTCTTC. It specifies CASSGPQGRLYSEQFF.

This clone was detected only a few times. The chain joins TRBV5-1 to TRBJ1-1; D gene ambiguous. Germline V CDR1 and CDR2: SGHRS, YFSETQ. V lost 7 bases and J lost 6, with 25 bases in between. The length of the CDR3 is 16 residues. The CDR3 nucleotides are TGCGCCAGCCGAACCAACCCAGGCGGGGAGAGCGCTGAAGCTTTCTTT. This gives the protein CASRTNPGGESAEAFF. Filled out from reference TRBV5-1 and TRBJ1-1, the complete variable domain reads KAGVTQTPRYLIKTRGQQVTLSCSPISGHRSVSWYQQTPGQGLQFLFEYFSETQRNKGNFPGRFSGRQFSNSRSEMNVSTLELGDSALYLCASRTNPGGESAEAFFGQGTRLTVV.

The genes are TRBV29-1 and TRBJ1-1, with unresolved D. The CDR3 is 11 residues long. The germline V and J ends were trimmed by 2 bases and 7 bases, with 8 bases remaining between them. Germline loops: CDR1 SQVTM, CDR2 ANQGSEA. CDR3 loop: CSVELSSEAFF. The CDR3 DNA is TGCAGCGTTGAATTGTCCAGTGAAGCTTTCTTT.

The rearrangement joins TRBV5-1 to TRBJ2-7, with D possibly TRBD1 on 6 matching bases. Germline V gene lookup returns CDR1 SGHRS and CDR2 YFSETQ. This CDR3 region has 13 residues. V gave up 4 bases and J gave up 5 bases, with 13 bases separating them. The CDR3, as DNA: TGCGCCAGCAGCAGTGACAGGAGCAACGAGCAGTACTTC. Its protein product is CASSSDRSNEQYF.

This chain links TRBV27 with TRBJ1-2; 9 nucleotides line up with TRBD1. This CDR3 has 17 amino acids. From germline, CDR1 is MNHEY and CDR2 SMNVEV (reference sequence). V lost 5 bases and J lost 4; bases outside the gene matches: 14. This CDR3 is CASSPPPWTGEIYGYTF. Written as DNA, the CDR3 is TGTGCCAGCAGTCCACCCCCCTGGACAGGGGAAATCTATGGCTACACCTTC.

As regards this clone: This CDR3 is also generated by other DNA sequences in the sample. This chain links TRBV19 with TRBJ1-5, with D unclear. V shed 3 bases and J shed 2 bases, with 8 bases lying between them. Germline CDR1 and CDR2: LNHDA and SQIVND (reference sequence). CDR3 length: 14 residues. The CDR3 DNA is TGTGCCAGTAGTATCACGGGAGGCAATCAGCCCCAGCATTTT. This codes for CASSITGGNQPQHF. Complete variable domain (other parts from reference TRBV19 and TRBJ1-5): DGGITQSPKYLFRKEGQNVTLSCEQNLNHDAMYWYRQDPGQGLRLIYYSQIVNDFQKGDIAEGYSVSREKKESFPLTVTSAQKNPTAFYLCASSITGGNQPQHFGDGTRLSIL.

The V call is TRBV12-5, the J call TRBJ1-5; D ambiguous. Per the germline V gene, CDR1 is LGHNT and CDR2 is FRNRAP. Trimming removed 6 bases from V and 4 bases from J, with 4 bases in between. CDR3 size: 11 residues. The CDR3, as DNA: TGTGCTAGTGGAACAAATCAGCCCCAGCATTTT. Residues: CASGTNQPQHF. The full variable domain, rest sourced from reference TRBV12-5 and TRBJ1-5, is DARVTQTPRHKVTEMGQEVTMRCQPILGHNTVFWYRQTMMQGLELLAYFRNRAPLDDSGMPKDRFSAEMPDATLATLKIQPSEPRDSAVYFCASGTNQPQHFGDGTRLSIL.